The clone carrying this T cell receptor beta chain was recorded only once. Measured with immunoSEQ multiplex PCR; TCRdb has only the in-frame clones, and not every one. In the table there are around 300,000 clones, approximately 83% of which are singletons. The data derive from a study of blood T cell repertoires in COVID-19. Turning to the study itself: The analysed material was cDNA or gDNA that came from T cells, B-cell-depleted T cells, or PBMCs.

V gave up 5 bases and J gave up 8 bases; unmatched junction bases: 11. The CDR3 runs to 15 residues. Germline V gene sequence: CDR1 MNHEY, CDR2 SVGAGI. The specimen sequenced was peripheral blood. The J gene is TRBJ1-2, the V gene TRBV6-5; 10 bases agree with TRBD1. The TCR was taken from a woman in her 70s with acute or convalescent COVID-19. This CDR3 reads CASSPRQGAPKGYTF. In DNA form, the CDR3 reads TGTGCCAGCAGTCCCCGACAGGGGGCTCCCAAAGGCTACACCTTC.